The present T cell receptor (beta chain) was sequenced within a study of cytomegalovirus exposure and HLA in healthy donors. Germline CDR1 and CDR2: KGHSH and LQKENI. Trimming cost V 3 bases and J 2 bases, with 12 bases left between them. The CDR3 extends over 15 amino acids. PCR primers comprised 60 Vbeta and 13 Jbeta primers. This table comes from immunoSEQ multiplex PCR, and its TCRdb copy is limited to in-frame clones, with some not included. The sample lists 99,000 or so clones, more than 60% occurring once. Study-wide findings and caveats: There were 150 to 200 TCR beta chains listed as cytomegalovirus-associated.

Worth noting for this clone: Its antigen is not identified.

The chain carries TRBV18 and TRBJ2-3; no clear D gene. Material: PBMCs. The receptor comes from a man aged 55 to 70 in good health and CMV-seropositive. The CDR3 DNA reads TGTGCCAGCTCACCCACTACCAGTTTCACAGATACGCAGTATTTT. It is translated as CASSPTTSFTDTQYF.